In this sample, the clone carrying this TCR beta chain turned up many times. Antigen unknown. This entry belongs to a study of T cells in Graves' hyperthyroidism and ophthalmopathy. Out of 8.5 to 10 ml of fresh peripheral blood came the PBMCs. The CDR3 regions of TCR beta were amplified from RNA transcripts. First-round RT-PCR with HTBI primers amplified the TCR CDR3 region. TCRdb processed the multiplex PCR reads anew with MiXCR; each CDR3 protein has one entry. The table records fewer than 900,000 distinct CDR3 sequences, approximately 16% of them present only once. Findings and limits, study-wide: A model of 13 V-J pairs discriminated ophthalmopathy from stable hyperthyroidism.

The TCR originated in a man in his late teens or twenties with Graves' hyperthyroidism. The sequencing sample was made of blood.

CDR3 sequence (DNA): TGTGCCAGCAGCGCCGGGCTTGGGGCCGAGCAGTACTTC. Amino acids: CASSAGLGAEQYF. The rearrangement links TRBV9 to TRBJ2-7; a weak D match, TRBD1 (5 bases). Germline V gene data show CDR1 as SGDLS and CDR2 as YYNGEE. This CDR3 is built from 13 residues. With 3 bases removed from V and 6 bases from J, the gap between germline ends came to 13 bases.